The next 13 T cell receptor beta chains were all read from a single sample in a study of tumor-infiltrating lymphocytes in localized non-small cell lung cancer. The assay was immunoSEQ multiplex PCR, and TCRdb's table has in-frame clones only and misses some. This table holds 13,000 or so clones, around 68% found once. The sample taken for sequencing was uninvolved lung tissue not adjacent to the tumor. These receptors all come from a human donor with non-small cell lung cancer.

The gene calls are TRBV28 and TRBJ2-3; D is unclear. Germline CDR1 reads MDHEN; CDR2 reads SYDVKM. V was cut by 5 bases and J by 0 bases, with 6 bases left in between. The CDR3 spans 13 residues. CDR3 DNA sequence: TGTGCCAGCAGTCCTCAGAGCACAGATACGCAGTATTTT. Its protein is CASSPQSTDTQYF. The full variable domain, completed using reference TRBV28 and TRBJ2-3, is DVKVTQSSRYLVKRTGEKVFLECVQDMDHENMFWYRQDPGLGLRLIYFSYDVKMKEKGDIPEGYSVSREKKERFSLILESASTNQTSMYLCASSPQSTDTQYFGPGTRLTVL.

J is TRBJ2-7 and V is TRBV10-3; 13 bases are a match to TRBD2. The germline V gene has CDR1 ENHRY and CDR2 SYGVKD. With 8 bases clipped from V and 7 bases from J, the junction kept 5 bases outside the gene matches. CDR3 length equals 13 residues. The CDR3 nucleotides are TGTGCCATCGGACTAGCGGGAGCAGGGGAGCAGTACTTC. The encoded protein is CAIGLAGAGEQYF.

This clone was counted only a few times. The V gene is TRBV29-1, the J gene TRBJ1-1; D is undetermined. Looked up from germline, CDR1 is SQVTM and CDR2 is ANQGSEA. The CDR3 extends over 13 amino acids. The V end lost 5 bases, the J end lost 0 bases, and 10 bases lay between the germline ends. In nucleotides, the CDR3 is TGCAGCGTTATTCGGGTTGTGAACACTGAAGCTTTCTTT. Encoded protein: CSVIRVVNTEAFF.

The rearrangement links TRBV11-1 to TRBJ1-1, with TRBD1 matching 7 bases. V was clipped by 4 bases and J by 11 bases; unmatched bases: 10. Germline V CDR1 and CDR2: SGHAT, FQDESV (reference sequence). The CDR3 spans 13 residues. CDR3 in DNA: TGTGCCAGCAGCTGGGACAGCGAGGGGTTGGCTTTCTTT. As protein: CASSWDSEGLAFF.

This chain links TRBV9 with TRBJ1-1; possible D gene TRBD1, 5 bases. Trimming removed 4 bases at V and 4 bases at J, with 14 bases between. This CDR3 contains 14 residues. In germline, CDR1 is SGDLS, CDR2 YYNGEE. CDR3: CASSPTGMSTEAFF. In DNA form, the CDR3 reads TGTGCCAGCAGCCCCACAGGTATGAGCACTGAAGCTTTCTTT.

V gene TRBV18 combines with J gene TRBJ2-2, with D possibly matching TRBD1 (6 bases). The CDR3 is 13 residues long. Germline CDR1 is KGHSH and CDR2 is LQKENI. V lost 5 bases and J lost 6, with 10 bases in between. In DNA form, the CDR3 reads TGTGCCAGCTCATACAGGGTCCCCGGGGAGCTGTTTTTT. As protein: CASSYRVPGELFF.

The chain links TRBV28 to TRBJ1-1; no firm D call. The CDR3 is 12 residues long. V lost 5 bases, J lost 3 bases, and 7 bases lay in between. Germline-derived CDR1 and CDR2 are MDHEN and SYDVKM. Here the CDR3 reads CASSPSYTEAFF. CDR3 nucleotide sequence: TGTGCCAGCAGTCCCAGCTACACTGAAGCTTTCTTT.

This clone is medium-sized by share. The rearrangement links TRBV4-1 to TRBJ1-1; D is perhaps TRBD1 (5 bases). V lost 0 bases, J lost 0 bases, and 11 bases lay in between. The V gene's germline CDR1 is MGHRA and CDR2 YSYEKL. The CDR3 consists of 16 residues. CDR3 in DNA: TGCGCCAGCAGCCAAGATGCGGAGGGGATGAACACTGAAGCTTTCTTT. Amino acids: CASSQDAEGMNTEAFF.

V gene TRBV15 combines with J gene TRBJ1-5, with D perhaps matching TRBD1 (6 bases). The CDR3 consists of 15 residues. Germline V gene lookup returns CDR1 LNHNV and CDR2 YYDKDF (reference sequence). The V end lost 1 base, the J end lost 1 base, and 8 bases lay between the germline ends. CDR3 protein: CATSRVQGSNQPQHF. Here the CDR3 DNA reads TGTGCCACCAGCAGAGTTCAGGGGAGCAATCAGCCCCAGCATTTT.

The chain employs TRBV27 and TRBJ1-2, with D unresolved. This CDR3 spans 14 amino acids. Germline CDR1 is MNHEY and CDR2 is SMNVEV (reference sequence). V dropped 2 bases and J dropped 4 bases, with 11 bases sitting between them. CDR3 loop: CASSLRQGTYGYTF. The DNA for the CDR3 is TGTGCCAGCAGTTTACGGCAAGGAACCTATGGCTACACCTTC.

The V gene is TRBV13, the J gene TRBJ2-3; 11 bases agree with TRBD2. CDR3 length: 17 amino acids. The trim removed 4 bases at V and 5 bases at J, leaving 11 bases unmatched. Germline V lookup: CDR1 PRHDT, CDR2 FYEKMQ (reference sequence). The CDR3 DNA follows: TGTGCCAGCAGCTCCCCGGGGATAGCGGGGGGGCAAGATACGCAGTATTTT. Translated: CASSSPGIAGGQDTQYF.

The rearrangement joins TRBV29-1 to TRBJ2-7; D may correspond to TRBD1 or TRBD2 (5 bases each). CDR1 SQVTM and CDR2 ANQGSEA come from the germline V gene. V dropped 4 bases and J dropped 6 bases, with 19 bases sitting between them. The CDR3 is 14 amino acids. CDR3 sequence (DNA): TGCAGCGTTGGAGGGACCTTCGAAGGTGGCGAGCAGTACTTC. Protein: CSVGGTFEGGEQYF.

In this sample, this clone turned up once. CDR3 in DNA: TGTGCCAGCAGCCATGGACTAGCGGTCTACGAGCAGTACGTC. Encoded protein: CASSHGLAVYEQYV. This rearrangement joins TRBV11-2 to TRBJ2-7, with 10 bases fitting TRBD2. With V trimmed by 5 bases and J by 3 bases, 4 bases remained unmatched. CDR1 is SGHAT, CDR2 FQNNGV, per germline. The CDR3 covers 14 residues.